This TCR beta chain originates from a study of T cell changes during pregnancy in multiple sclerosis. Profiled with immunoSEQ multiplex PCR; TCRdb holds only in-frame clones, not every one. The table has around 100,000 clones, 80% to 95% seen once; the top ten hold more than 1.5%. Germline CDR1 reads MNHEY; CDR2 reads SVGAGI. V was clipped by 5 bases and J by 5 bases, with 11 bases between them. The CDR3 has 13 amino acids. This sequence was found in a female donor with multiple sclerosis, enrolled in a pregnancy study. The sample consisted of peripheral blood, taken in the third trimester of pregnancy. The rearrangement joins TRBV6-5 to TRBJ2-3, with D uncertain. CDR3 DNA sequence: TGTGCCAGCAGTCCAGACATCGGAGATACGCAGTATTTT. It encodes CASSPDIGDTQYF.